The next 3 T cell receptor beta chains were all read from a single sample in a study of T cells in localized non-small cell lung cancer. Sequencing used immunoSEQ multiplex PCR; TCRdb keeps in-frame clones, though not all of them. The table shows about 45,000 clones, with about 91% occurring only once. The starting material was PBMCs, obtained before any cancer treatment. These receptors were obtained from a woman aged 40-70 years with stage II lung adenocarcinoma.

V and J are TRBV28 and TRBJ2-7; 7 nucleotides agree with TRBD2. There are 14 residues in the CDR3. With 10 bases clipped from V and 0 bases from J, the junction kept 9 bases outside the gene matches. Per germline, CDR1 MDHEN and CDR2 SYDVKM. Written as DNA, the CDR3 is TGTGCCACCAAGTGGGGGGGAGACTCCTACGAGCAGTACTTC. Translating gives CATKWGGDSYEQYF.

The chain links TRBV7-2 to TRBJ2-1; 16 bases match TRBD2. V lost 4 bases, J lost 11 bases, and 5 bases stayed unmatched. CDR1 is SGHTA and CDR2 is FQGNSA in the germline V gene. This CDR3 is built from 15 residues. The DNA for the CDR3 is TGTGCCAGCAGCTCCGGGACTAGCGGGAGGGCCCAGCAGTTCTTC. Protein sequence: CASSSGTSGRAQQFF.

The V and J genes are TRBV2 and TRBJ1-5; D might be TRBD1 (5 bases). From germline, CDR1 is SNHLY and CDR2 FYNNEI. V lost 4 bases to trimming and J lost 8 bases, with 18 bases between them. This CDR3 has 15 residues. The CDR3 nucleotides read TGTGCCAGCAGTGTTATTGGGGCTGGGCGGGAGCCCCAGCATTTT. Protein sequence: CASSVIGAGREPQHF.